The rows below give T cell receptor beta chains drawn from one sample of a study of shared clonotypes between healthy human individuals. This table comes from immunoSEQ multiplex PCR, and its TCRdb copy is limited to in-frame clones, with some not included. The table shows roughly 1.5 million clones, with approximately 98% occurring only once. The specimen was naive CD4+ T cells sorted from blood. All receptors come from a man aged 30 to 45 in good health. Both conserved end residues are trimmed from each CDR3.

v_gene	j_gene	CDR3aa
TRBV10-2	TRBJ2-7	ASSDLGILYDEQY
TRBV6-1	TRBJ1-5	ASSARGSQPQH
TRBV15	TRBJ2-3	ATSRRPGAEDTLY
TRBV2	TRBJ2-3	ASARVKGDTQY
TRBV2	TRBJ2-1	ASSGPLQGVDEQF
TRBV28	TRBJ2-1	ASSFLPHEQF
TRBV28	TRBJ1-4	ASSFATGANEKLF
TRBV5-5	TRBJ2-7	ASSSTGPITYEQY
TRBV6-5	TRBJ2-7	ASSSGTLYEQY
TRBV28	TRBJ2-4	ASSPPPGNKNIQY
TRBV6-5	TRBJ1-2	ASTLTGRDYGYT
TRBV6-1	TRBJ2-1	ASSEAAGRWGDEQF
TRBV27	TRBJ2-1	ASSLSLIRVNEQF
TRBV5-1	TRBJ2-7	ASGTSGGYEQY
TRBV7-2	TRBJ1-1	ASSTPGRMNTEAF
TRBV5-1	NA	ASRGKYEQY
TRBV6-1	TRBJ1-5	ASSDGGIRNQPQH
TRBV6-5	TRBJ2-2	ASRDRGPGELF
TRBV6-6	TRBJ1-1	ASSYGLGANTEAF
TRBV5-1	TRBJ2-5	ASSGRGGSGEETQY
TRBV7-9	TRBJ2-3	ASSLEGNTDTQY
TRBV6-5	TRBJ1-1	ASSYSRVNTEAF
TRBV7-2	TRBJ2-2	ASSLGVGGSGELF